Below are 8 T cell receptor beta chains sequenced from a single sample in a study of T cell clones after liver transplantation. Clones were sequenced by immunoSEQ multiplex PCR, and TCRdb holds only the in-frame ones, with some missing. The sample lists tens of thousands of clones; roughly 80% were seen once. This specimen was CD4+ T cells from blood, taken before liver transplant. These receptors came from a human donor who received a liver transplant.

The CDR3 coding sequence is TGTGCCAGCAGCCCCCGGGGCGATTCACCCCTCCACTTT. Translating gives CASSPRGDSPLHF. The rearrangement joins TRBV7-2 to TRBJ1-6; perhaps TRBD1 as D (5 bases). V lost 5 bases to trimming and J lost 8 bases, with 10 bases between them. Germline V gene lookup returns CDR1 SGHTA and CDR2 FQGNSA. The CDR3 runs to 13 residues.

CDR3 DNA: TGTGCCAGCACTAGCGGGGTGGCCACAGATACGCAGTATTTT. Translating it yields CASTSGVATDTQYF. The V gene is TRBV9, the J gene TRBJ2-3; TRBD2 matches 9 bases. V shed 6 bases, J shed 2 bases, and the junction held 4 bases outside the gene matches. The CDR3 is made up of 14 amino acids. Germline V CDR1 and CDR2: SGDLS, YYNGEE.

The chain has TRBV25-1 and TRBJ1-2, with D hard to call. The CDR3 has 12 amino acids. V was clipped by 4 bases and J by 6 bases, with 9 bases between them. Germline loops: CDR1 MGHDK, CDR2 SYGVNS. This CDR3 reads CASSAGGNGYTF. The CDR3 coding sequence is TGTGCCAGCAGTGCGGGAGGCAATGGCTACACCTTC.

V usage is TRBV5-1 and J usage is TRBJ1-4, with D tentatively TRBD1 (5 bases). Looked up from germline, CDR1 is SGHRS and CDR2 is YFSETQ. V was cut by 0 bases and J by 8 bases, with 11 bases left in between. This CDR3 has 14 residues. The CDR3 loop is CASSLGQGGEKLFF. In DNA form, the CDR3 reads TGCGCCAGCAGCTTGGGGCAGGGTGGCGAAAAACTGTTTTTT.

The chain employs TRBV5-6 and TRBJ1-5; D unresolved. Germline CDR1 SGHDT, CDR2 YYEEEE. The V gene lost 5 bases and the J gene lost 3 bases, with 15 bases spanning the gap. CDR3 size: 15 residues. The CDR3 nucleotides read TGTGCCAGCAGTTCCCGCCGGCGGGACAATCAGCCCCAGCATTTT. Amino acids: CASSSRRRDNQPQHF.

The table lists this clone with a few counts. The V and J genes are TRBV5-1 and TRBJ2-5, with 10 positions matching TRBD2. With V trimmed by 0 bases and J by 1 base, 3 bases remained unmatched. The CDR3 covers 16 residues. Per the germline V gene, CDR1 is SGHRS and CDR2 is YFSETQ. Here the CDR3 DNA reads TGCGCCAGCAGCTTGGCGCCTAGCGGGAGCCAAGAGACCCAGTACTTC. Translation gives CASSLAPSGSQETQYF. Based on the CDR3 plus reference TRBV5-1 and TRBJ2-5, the full variable domain is KAGVTQTPRYLIKTRGQQVTLSCSPISGHRSVSWYQQTPGQGLQFLFEYFSETQRNKGNFPGRFSGRQFSNSRSEMNVSTLELGDSALYLCASSLAPSGSQETQYFGPGTRLLVL.

V and J are TRBV28 and TRBJ1-2, with D perhaps TRBD1 (6 bases). The V and J ends lost 6 bases and 1 base respectively, with 30 bases between them. CDR1 and CDR2 (germline): MDHEN, SYDVKM. The CDR3 has 20 residues. CDR3 amino acids: CASRTSIQGFKFFDNYGYTF. The CDR3 DNA is TGTGCCAGCAGAACTTCGATACAGGGTTTCAAGTTTTTCGATAACTATGGCTACACCTTC.

This clone has only a few counts. V usage is TRBV6-1 and J usage is TRBJ1-3; D is unresolved. The germline V and J ends were trimmed by 5 bases and 4 bases, with 9 bases remaining between them. The CDR3 length is 13 residues. Germline V lookup: CDR1 MNHNS, CDR2 SASEGT. Written as DNA, the CDR3 is TGTGCCAGCAGTACCCGACCCGGAAACACCATATATTTT. This translates into CASSTRPGNTIYF.